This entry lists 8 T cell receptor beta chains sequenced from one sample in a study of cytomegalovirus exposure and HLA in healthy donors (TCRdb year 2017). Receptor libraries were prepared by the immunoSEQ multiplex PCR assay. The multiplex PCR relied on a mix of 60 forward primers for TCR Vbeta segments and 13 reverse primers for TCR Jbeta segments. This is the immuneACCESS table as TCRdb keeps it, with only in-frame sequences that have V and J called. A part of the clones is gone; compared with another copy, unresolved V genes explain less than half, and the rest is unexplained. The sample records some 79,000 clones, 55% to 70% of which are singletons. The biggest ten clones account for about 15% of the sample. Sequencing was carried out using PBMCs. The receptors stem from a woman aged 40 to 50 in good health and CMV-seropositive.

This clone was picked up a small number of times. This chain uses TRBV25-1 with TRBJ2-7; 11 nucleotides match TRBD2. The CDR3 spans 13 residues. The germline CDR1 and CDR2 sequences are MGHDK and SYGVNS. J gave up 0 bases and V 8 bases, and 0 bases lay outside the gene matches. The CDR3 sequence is CASGLAGSYEQYF. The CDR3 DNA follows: TGTGCCAGCGGACTAGCGGGCTCCTACGAGCAGTACTTC.

CDR3 bases: TGTGCCAGCAGCTTATCCGGGGGGGAGCTGTTTTTT. Amino acid sequence: CASSLSGGELFF. The genes are TRBV7-9 and TRBJ2-2; D gene unclear. The CDR3 has 12 residues. V lost 2 bases and J 8 bases, leaving 6 bases between the germline ends. CDR1 is SEHNR and CDR2 is FQNEAQ in the germline V gene (reference sequence).

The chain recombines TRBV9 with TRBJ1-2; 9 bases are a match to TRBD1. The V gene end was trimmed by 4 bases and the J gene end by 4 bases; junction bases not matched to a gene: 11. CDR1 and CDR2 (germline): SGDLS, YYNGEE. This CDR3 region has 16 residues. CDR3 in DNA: TGTGCCAGCAGCCCCCGAGCGGGACAGGGACCCTATGGCTACACCTTC. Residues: CASSPRAGQGPYGYTF.

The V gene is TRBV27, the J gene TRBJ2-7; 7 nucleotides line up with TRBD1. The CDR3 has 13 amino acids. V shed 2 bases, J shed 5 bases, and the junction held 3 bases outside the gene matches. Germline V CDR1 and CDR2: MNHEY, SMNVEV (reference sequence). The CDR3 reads CASSLTGVNEQYF. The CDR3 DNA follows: TGTGCCAGCAGTTTAACAGGGGTTAACGAGCAGTACTTC.

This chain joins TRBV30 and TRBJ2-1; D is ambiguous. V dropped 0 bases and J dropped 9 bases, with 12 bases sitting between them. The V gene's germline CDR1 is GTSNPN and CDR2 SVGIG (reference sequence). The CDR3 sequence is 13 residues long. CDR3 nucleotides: TGTGCCTGGAGTGTAAATTTGGGCTCTGAGCAGTTCTTC. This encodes CAWSVNLGSEQFF.

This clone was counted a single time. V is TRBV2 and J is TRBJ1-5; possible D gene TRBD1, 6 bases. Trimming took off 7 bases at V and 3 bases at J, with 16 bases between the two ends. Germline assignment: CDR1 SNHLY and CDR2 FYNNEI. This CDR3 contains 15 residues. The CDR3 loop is CASTRAHRVNQPQHF. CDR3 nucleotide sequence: TGTGCCAGCACCCGCGCTCACAGGGTCAATCAGCCCCAGCATTTT.

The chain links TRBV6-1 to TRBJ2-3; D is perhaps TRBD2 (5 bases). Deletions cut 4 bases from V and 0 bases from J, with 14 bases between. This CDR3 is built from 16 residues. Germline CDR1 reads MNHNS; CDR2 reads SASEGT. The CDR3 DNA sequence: TGTGCCAGCAGTGGATGGGCGGGCCTTAGCACAGATACGCAGTATTTT. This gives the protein CASSGWAGLSTDTQYF.

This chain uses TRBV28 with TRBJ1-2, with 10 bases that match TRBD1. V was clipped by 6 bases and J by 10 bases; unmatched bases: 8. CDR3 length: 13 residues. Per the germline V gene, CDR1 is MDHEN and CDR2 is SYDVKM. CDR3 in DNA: TGTGCCAGCAGCCGAGGACAGGGGGAGATCTACACCTTC. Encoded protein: CASSRGQGEIYTF.